The source of this T cell receptor beta chain is a study of cytomegalovirus exposure and HLA in healthy donors. The PCR had 60 Vbeta and 13 Jbeta primers. TCRdb keeps only in-frame clones here, not all; method: immunoSEQ multiplex PCR. The sample includes roughly 100,000 clones, 69% of them seen just once. The study's findings and limits: TCR beta V- and J-gene trimming, according to a later analysis, was linked to a missense DCLRE1C variant.

This clone came up once. What it binds is not known. Trimming removed 0 bases from V and 5 bases from J; junction bases left unmatched: 3. The length of the CDR3 is 14 residues. CDR1 SGHKS and CDR2 YYEKEE come from the germline V gene (reference sequence). The source of this sequence is a young man in good health and CMV-seronegative. The rearrangement uses TRBV5-5 and TRBJ2-5; TRBD1 matches 8 bases. Sequenced sample: PBMCs. The CDR3: CASSLGQGWETQYF. CDR3 coding DNA: TGTGCCAGCAGCTTGGGACAGGGGTGGGAGACCCAGTACTTC.